Detailed here is one T cell receptor beta chain. The antigen it recognizes is unknown. No per-base quality is available; no much larger clone lies one base away. The receptor library was made with the immunoSEQ multiplex PCR assay. The deep sequencing platform assayed around 10^5 TCR templates per sample. Genomic DNA extracted from sorted T cells was used for TCRbeta CDR3 sequencing. The authors' pipeline ran thus. Clonal analysis of TCRbeta CDR3 data was done in the R programming language. Alloreactive CD4+ and CD8+ clones were defined by comparing unstimulated samples with post-reaction CFSE-low samples. Alloreactive CD4+ clones were assigned to regulatory or non-regulatory origin by matching sequences to sorted unstimulated Treg and non-Treg repertoires. What TCRdb holds here is the immuneACCESS table cut down to in-frame rearrangements. Part of the clones is not present; checked against another copy, under half of the missing clones reflect an unresolved V gene, and the others are unexplained. Clone size and the V and J calls come from that table; the DNA yielded D and trimming. This sample has approximately 94,000 clones in its table, and more than 90% of those were observed once. In total, the top ten clones hold 0.15% of the sample.

The sample is drawn from a study of siplizumab effects on memory and regulatory T cells (dated by TCRdb to between 2018 and 2021). A note on the overall study: The effect of the anti-CD2 antibody siplizumab on alloreactive T-cell subsets was examined in allogeneic mixed lymphocyte reactions constructed from human PBMCs. The study at large found these results: Among mappable alloreactive CD4+ clones, an average Treg-derived fraction of about 70% was observed with siplizumab, compared with about 25% in control reactions. Sequences below about 10^-5 frequency were poorly captured, so only a minor fraction of alloreactive clones could be mapped to unstimulated subsets. Whether proliferating Tregs from siplizumab cultures actually had suppressive function was not functionally confirmed. Greater diversity appeared to be present in unstimulated naive T cells than in memory T cells, and a substantial contribution to the alloresponse seemed to be made by naive cells. A naive or memory phenotype could not be assigned to roughly 80-97% of proliferating CD4+ or CD8+ clones. The cumulative frequency of alloreactive sequences traceable to unstimulated CD4+ memory T cells was significantly reduced by siplizumab.

TCRbeta CDR3 sequencing was performed on sorted unstimulated T cells and on proliferating T cells recovered from mixed lymphocyte reactions. Fresh whole blood from ten to eleven HLA-typed healthy donors served as the source for isolating PBMCs. The germline V gene encodes CDR1 KGHSH and CDR2 LQKENI. V sheds 0 bases and J sheds 5 bases, leaving 10 bases between their ends. Inclusive of the bounding cysteine and phenylalanine, the CDR3 is 15 residues long. Just the 45-base CDR3 DNA is kept, in frame starting at base 1. This TCR derives from a human donor in good health. The V gene is TRBV18 and the J gene is TRBJ1-4, with the D gene not confidently named. Sequencing was carried out using CD4+ T cells sorted from blood. CDR3 region: CASSPPVGRNEKLFF. In nucleotide form, the sequence is TGTGCCAGCTCACCACCGGTGGGGAGAAATGAAAAACTGTTTTTT.